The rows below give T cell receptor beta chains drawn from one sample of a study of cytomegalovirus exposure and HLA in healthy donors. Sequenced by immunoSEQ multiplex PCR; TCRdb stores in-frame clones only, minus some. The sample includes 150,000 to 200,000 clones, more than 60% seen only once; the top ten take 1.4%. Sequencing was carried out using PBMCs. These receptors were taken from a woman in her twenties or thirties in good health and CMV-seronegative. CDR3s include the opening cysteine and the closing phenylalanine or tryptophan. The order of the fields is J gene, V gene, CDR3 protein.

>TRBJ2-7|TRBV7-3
CASSSSGVDEQYF
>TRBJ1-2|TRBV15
CATSRDTGGSVGYTF
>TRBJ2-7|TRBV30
CAWQTTDSSGQYF
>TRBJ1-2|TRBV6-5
CASSSDTFLYTF
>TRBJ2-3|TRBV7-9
CASSLPDSNPSTDTQYF
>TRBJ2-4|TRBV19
CASSIEGPKNIQYF
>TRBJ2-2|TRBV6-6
CASTLTGKNTGELFF
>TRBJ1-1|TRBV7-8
CASSWDRGRPAEAFF
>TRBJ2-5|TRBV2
CAIQITSGQETQYF
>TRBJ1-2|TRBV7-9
CASSADRVLHNYGYTF
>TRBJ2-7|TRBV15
CATSREDYPREQYF
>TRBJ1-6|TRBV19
CASSARTGNGNSPLHF
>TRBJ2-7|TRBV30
CAWSGTGSSYEQYF
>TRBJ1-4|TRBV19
CASSQDRWSGKLFF
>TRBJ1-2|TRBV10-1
CASRDRVWRSLYTF
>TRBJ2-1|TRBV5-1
CASSLTTYNEQFF
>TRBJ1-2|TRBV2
CASGQNNGYGYTF
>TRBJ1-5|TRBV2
CASSDPGYNQPQHF
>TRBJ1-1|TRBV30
CAWSLSLTWTEAFF
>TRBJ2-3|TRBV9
CASSAGLAEDTQYF
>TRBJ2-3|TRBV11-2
CASSLGRGSTGGSTDTQYF
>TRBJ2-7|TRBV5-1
CASSFAPAYEQYF
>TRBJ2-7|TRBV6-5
CASSSQGGSSYEQYF
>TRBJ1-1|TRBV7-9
CSSSPDRALGTEAFF
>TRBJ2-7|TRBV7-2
CASSLFRDRGRYEQYF
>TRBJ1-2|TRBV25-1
CASSAFGGYTF
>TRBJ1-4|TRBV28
CAIQQTDRHNEKLFF
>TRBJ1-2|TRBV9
CASSSPGQGRFNYGYTF
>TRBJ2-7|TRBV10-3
CAISGARSYEQYF
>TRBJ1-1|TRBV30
CALSQMNTEAFF
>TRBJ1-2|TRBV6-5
CASGPGQGGYGYTF
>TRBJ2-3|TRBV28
CASSYFGQITDTQYF
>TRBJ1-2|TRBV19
CASSRTGANYGYTF
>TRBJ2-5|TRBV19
CASSIGSGGQETQYF
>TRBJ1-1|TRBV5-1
CASSLVAGARTEAFF
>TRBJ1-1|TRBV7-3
CASSYDSNTEAFF
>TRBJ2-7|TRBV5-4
CATTLGQGRYEQYF
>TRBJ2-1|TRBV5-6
CASSLVQLVNEQFF
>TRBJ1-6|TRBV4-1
CASSQGRGVNSPLHF